This is a list of T cell receptor beta chains from one sample in a study of T-cell reconstitution after alpha-beta-depleted transplantation in children. TCRdb processed the PCR reads anew with MiXCR; each CDR3 protein has one entry. The data show approximately 83,000 distinct CDR3 sequences, roughly 8% seen once. The input for sequencing was PBMCs from the stem cell graft donor, taken from the stem cell graft. These receptors all come from a human donor who donated a stem cell graft to a child with congenital amegakaryocytic thrombocytopenia. The CDR3 runs from the conserved cysteine through the conserved F or W. D genes are given only for firm matches. Some rows have no size entry. The others give once, few or many, or a class for an expanded clone.

TRBV27	TRBJ1-1	many	-	TGTGCCAGTGTTCCATGGACACCAGGCACTGAAGCTTTCTTT	CASVPWTPGTEAFF
TRBV2	TRBJ2-3	few	TRBD2	TGTGCCAGCAGTGCGGGAACCGGGAGGGGAACAGATACGCAGTATTTT	CASSAGTGRGTDTQYF
TRBV2	TRBJ1-4	many	-	TGTGCCAGCGCGAAAAGGAAAACTGAAAAACTGTTTTTT	CASAKRKTEKLFF
TRBV5-1	TRBJ2-2	-	-	TGCGCCAGCAGCTTGGATGCGGGGCCTGTCGGGGAGCTGTTTTTT	CASSLDAGPVGELFF
TRBV7-2	TRBJ2-2	many	TRBD1	TGTGCCAGCTTAGGGGGACAGACGAACACCGGGGAGCTGTTTTTT	CASLGGQTNTGELFF
TRBV28	TRBJ2-7	many	-	TGTGCCAGCAGTGAAAGATACGAGCAGTACTTC	CASSERYEQYF
TRBV29-1	TRBJ1-1	many	-	TGCAGCGTCGCCTTCATGAACACTGAAGCTTTCTTT	CSVAFMNTEAFF
TRBV20-1	TRBJ2-7	many	-	TGCAGTGCTAGGGGTGGATACGAGCAGTACTTC	CSARGGYEQYF
TRBV24-1	TRBJ2-3	many	TRBD1	TGTGCCACCAGTCTCCCCGGGACAGGGGGCGCGACAGATACGCAGTATTTT	CATSLPGTGGATDTQYF
TRBV6-1	TRBJ1-6	-	-	TGTGCCAGCAACCTCAGACAGCGACTTAATTCACCCCTCCACTTT	CASNLRQRLNSPLHF